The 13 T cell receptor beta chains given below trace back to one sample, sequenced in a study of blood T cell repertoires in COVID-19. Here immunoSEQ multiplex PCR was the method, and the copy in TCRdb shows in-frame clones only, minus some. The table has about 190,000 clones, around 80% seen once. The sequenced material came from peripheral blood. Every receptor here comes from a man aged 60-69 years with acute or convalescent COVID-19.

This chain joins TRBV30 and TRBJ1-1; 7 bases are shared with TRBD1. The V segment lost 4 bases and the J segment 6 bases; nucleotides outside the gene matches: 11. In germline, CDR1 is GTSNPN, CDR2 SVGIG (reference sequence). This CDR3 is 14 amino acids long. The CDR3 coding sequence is TGTGCCTGGACCACGGACAGGCGGGGAGCTGAAGCTTTCTTT. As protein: CAWTTDRRGAEAFF. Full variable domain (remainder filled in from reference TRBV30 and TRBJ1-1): SQTIHQWPATLVQPVGSPLSLECTVEGTSNPNLYWYRQAAGRGLQLLFYSVGIGQISSEVPQNLSASRPQDRQFILSSKKLLLSDSGFYLCAWTTDRRGAEAFFGQGTRLTVV.

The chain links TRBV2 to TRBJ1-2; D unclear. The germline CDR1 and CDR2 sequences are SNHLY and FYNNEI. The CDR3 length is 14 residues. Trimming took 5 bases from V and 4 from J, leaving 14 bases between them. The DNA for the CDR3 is TGTGCCAGCAGTAACGCCGGGAGCCTCTATGGCTACACCTTC. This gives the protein CASSNAGSLYGYTF.

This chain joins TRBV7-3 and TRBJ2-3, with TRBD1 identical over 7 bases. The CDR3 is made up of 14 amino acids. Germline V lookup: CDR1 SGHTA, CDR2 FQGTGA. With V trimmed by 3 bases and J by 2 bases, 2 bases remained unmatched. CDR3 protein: CASSLTGITDTQYF. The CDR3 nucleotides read TGTGCCAGCAGCTTGACAGGGATCACAGATACGCAGTATTTT.

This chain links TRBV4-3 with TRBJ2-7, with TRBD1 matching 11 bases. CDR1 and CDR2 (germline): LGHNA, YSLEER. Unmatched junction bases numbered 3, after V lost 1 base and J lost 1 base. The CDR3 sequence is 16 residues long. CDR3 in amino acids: CASSQAGTGGSYEQYF. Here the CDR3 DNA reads TGCGCCAGCAGCCAAGCCGGGACAGGGGGGTCCTACGAGCAGTACTTC.

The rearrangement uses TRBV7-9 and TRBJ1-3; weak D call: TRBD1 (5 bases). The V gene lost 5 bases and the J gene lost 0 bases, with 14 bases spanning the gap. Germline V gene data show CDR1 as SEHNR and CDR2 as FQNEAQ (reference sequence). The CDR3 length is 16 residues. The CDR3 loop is CASSVQAASSGNTIYF. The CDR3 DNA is TGTGCCAGCAGCGTACAGGCGGCGAGCTCTGGAAACACCATATATTTT. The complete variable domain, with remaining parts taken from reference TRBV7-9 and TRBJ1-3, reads DTGVSQNPRHKITKRGQNVTFRCDPISEHNRLYWYRQTLGQGPEFLTYFQNEAQLEKSRLLSDRFSAERPKGSFSTLEIQRTEQGDSAMYLCASSVQAASSGNTIYFGEGSWLTVV.

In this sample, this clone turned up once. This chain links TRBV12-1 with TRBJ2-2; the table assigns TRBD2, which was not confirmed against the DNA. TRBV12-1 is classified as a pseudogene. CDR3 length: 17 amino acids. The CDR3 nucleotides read TGTGCCAGCAGCTTCGGGCTAGCGGGGTTAGACACCGGGGAGCTGTTTTTT. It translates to CASSFGLAGLDTGELFF.

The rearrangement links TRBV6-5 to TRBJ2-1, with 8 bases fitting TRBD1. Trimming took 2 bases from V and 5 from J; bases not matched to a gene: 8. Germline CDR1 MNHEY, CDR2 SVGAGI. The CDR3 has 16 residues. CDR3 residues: CASSYATGERDNEQFF. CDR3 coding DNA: TGTGCCAGCAGTTACGCGACAGGGGAACGGGACAATGAGCAGTTCTTC.

CDR3 coding DNA: TGTGCCACCGGCGGGGTGGGGATTGCAACTAATGAAAAACTGTTTTTT. This encodes CATGGVGIATNEKLFF. V is TRBV15 and J is TRBJ1-4; D is undetermined. Trimming left V 8 bases short and J 0 bases short, with 16 bases between. This CDR3 spans 16 amino acids. Germline lookup yields CDR1 LNHNV and CDR2 YYDKDF (reference sequence).

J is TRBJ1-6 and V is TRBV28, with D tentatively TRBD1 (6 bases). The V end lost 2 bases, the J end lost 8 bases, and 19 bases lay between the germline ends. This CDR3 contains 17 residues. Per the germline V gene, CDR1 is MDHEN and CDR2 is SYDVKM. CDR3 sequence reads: CASSLPLTGDEDSPLHF. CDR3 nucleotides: TGTGCCAGCAGTTTACCCTTGACAGGCGACGAGGATTCACCCCTCCACTTT.

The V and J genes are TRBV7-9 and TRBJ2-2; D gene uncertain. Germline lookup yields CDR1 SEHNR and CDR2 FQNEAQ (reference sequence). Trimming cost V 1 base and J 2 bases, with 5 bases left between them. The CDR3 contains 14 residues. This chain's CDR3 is CASSLGANTGELFF. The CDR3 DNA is TGTGCCAGCAGCTTAGGGGCTAACACCGGGGAGCTGTTTTTT.

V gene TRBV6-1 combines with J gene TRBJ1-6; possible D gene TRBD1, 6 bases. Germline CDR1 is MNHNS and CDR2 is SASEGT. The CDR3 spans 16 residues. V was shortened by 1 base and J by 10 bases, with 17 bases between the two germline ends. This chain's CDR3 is CASSEGWDIPQSPLHF. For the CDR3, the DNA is TGTGCCAGCAGTGAAGGGTGGGACATCCCTCAGTCACCCCTCCACTTT.

The CDR3 nucleotides read TGTGCCAGCAGTTTATCCTCTGGGGGGACCGGGGAGCTGTTTTTT. This sequence encodes CASSLSSGGTGELFF. The chain recombines TRBV28 with TRBJ2-2, with TRBD2 as a possible D gene (6 bases). Germline assignment: CDR1 MDHEN and CDR2 SYDVKM. V was pared by 1 base and J by 5 bases, with 11 bases between. The CDR3 runs 15 residues.

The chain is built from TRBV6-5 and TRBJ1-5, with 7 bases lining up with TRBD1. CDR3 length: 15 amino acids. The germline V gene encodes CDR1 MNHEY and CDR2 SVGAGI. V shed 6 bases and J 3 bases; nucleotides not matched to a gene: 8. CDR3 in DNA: TGTGCCAGCAGAAGAGACAGGGTTCCCAATCAGCCCCAGCATTTT. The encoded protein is CASRRDRVPNQPQHF.